This T cell receptor beta chain comes out of a study of blood T cells in healthy people across ages (dated by TCRdb to 2014 to 2015). As for the study more broadly: In model experiments, template switching captured about one uniquely barcoded TCR beta cDNA molecule for every two T cells. Four age groups were formed from the donors: young (average approximately 17 years), middle-aged (around 40), aged (around 62) and long-lived (82). To avoid experimental bias, donors of different ages were distributed randomly across sequencing lanes. The study analyzed two additional independent replicas of 1 million unique cDNA reads from the same blood draw for two donors, one aged 18 to 29 and one aged 80 or older. The study measured age-related changes in TCR beta repertoire diversity using deep sequencing normalized with unique cDNA molecular identifiers. Overall study results and their limits: Compared with the aged group, more naive CD4+ T cells, fewer expanded clones and increased TCR diversity were shown by the long-lived group, suggesting age selection. Estimates of total diversity based on one million sequenced T cells were considered lower bounds and underestimates. Since profiling was done on bulk unsorted PBMCs, naive and antigen-experienced compartments could not be conclusively compared. Because the CMV infection status of the donors was unknown, age-related changes in expanded clonotypes may potentially have been confounded. Observed TCR beta diversity per million T cells fell roughly linearly with age, and a significant reduction was already apparent by age about 38. Observed TCR beta diversity correlated strongly with the percentage of naive T cells measured by flow cytometry.

This clonotype occurred many times. No antigen is known for it. Per-nucleotide qualities are absent, and no much larger clonotype sits a single base away. Library method: 5' RACE. This sample was sequenced with an Illumina HiSeq 2500. A second about 7 to 12 cycle PCR used a sample-barcoded 5' primer and a J-beta primer mix. A template-switch 5' adaptor carrying 12 random nucleotides introduced a unique molecular identifier onto each TCR beta cDNA molecule. At least 2.5 million CDR3-containing paired-end reads were obtained from each sample. All of the RNA was converted into first-strand cDNA using the Mint cDNA synthesis kit, with a TRBC-specific oligonucleotide serving as the primer. Following uracil-DNA glycosylase treatment, a first 18-cycle PCR with universal primers M1SS and BC2_uni_R was performed on all cDNA. Processing in the source paper ran as follows. Normalization of each sample was performed by random selection of 1 million high-quality reads, each carrying a distinct molecular identifier. Reads sharing molecular identifiers were discarded rather than binned into consensus sequences. MiTCR, with a Q25 quality threshold and the strictest error-elimination algorithm, was used for CDR3 identification, clonotype clustering and error correction. A nonparametric unseen species model using Euler transformation provided a lower-bound estimate of total TCR beta diversity. TCRdb passed the public sequencing reads through fastp at Q25 and MiXCR, retaining productive beta sequences. Every CDR3 protein is listed once, alongside the most common genes and DNA of its rows. TCRdb, not the authors, supplied the V and J calls. A total of 630,000 or so distinct CDR3 sequences appear in this sample, about 30% of them only once. Jointly, the top ten make up roughly 14% of the sample.

Donors were 30 to 45 systemically healthy Caucasian individuals from Russia aged roughly 6 to 90 years. Ten milliliters of peripheral blood were drawn from each donor into EDTA-treated Vacutainer tubes. PBMCs were isolated by Ficoll-Paque density-gradient centrifugation, with at least 7 million obtained per sample. Trizol reagent was used to extract total RNA from PBMCs, with at least 5.5 micrograms per sample. For every donor, an aliquot of PBMCs went through flow cytometry to measure the percentages of naive CD45RAhigh/CD27high T cells. For CDR1 and CDR2, the germline V gene lists MNHEY and SVGEGT. The CDR3, cysteine through phenylalanine, is 13 amino acids long. Only the CDR3 part of the read is kept: 39 bases, read in frame from the first base. V gives up 6 bases and J gives up 0 bases, and the segment between their germline ends measures 6 bases.

The origin of this receptor is a woman over 75 in good health. The V and J genes are TRBV6-2 or TRBV6-3 and TRBJ1-5, and perhaps TRBD1 as D gene, on 5 matching bases. Sequencing was carried out using blood. The nucleotides are TGTGCCAGCAGGGACACTAGCAATCAGCCCCAGCATTTT. Translated, it reads CASRDTSNQPQHF.